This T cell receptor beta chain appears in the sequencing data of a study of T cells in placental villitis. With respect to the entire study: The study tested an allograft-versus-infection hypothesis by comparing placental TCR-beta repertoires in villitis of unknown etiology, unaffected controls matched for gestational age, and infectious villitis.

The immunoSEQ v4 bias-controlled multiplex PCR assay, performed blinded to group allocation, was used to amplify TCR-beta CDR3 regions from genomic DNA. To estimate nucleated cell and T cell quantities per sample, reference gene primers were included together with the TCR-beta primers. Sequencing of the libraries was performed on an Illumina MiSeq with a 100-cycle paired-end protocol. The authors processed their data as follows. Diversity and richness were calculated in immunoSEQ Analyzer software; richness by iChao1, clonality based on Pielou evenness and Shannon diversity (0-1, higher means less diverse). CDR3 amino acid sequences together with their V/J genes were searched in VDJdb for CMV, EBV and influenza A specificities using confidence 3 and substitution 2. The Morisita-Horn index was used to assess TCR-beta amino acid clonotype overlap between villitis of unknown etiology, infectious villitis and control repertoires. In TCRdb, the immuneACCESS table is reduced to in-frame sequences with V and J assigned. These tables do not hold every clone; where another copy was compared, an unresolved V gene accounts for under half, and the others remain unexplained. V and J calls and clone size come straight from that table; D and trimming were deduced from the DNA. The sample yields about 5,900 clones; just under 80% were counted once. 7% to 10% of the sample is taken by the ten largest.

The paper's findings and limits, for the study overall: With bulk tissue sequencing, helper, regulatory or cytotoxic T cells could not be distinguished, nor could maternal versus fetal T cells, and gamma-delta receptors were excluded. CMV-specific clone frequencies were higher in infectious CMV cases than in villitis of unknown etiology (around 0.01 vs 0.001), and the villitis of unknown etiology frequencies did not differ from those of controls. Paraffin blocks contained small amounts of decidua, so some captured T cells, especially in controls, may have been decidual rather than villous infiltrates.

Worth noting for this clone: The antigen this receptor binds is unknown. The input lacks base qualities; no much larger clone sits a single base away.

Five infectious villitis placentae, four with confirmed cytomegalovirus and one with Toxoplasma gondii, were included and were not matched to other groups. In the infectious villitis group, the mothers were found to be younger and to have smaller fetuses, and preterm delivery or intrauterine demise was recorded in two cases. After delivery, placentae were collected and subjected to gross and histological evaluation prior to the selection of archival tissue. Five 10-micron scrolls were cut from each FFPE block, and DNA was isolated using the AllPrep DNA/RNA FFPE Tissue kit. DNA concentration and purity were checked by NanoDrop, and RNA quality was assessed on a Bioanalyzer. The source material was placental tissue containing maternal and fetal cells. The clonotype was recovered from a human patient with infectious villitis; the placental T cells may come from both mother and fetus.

The nucleotide sequence reads as follows: TGTGCCAGCAGCCCCCAACGATCCAGCAATCAGCCCCAGCATTTT. Its translation reads: CASSPQRSSNQPQHF. Recombination linked TRBV4-2 to TRBJ1-5; too little of a D gene remains to name it. Trimming removed 4 bases from V and 1 base from J, leaving 11 bases between the germline ends. CDR1 and CDR2 were assigned from the germline V gene as LGHNA and YNFKEQ. The CDR3 runs 15 residues from the cysteine to the phenylalanine. Only the CDR3 DNA stays, 45 bases, in frame from base 1.